This T cell receptor (beta chain) was retrieved from a study of cytomegalovirus exposure and HLA in healthy donors. This clone was seen more than once but under ten times. Its cognate antigen is unknown. PCR was performed using 60 Vbeta and 13 Jbeta primers. This table comes from immunoSEQ multiplex PCR, and its TCRdb copy is limited to in-frame clones, with some not included. The sample includes around 180,000 clones, around 77% of them seen just once. General study findings and limits: When a later analysis compared HLA-associated TCR beta chains with equally common others, the HLA-associated chains turned out to be more clonally expanded and to have lower generation probabilities.

In germline, CDR1 is LNHDA, CDR2 SQIVND (reference sequence). The CDR3 is made up of 13 amino acids. Trimming cost V 6 bases and J 3 bases, with 11 bases left between them. This TCR came from a man aged 60-69 years in good health and CMV-seronegative. The material sequenced was PBMCs. This chain joins TRBV19 and TRBJ1-2; D not certain. CDR3 in DNA: TGTGCCAGTAGCCCCCTCTCCGACTATGGCTACACCTTC. Protein: CASSPLSDYGYTF.